A single sample is the source of the 10 T cell receptor beta chains below, sequenced in a study of regulatory T cells in long-lasting Graves disease. Described time point: newly diagnosed GD, antithyroid drugs for less than 3 months. PBMC-extracted RNA yielded the TCR library. Combining iRepertoire HTBI primers with Arm-PCR of CDR3 regions, the authors built TCR beta libraries. Via MiXCR, TCRdb re-called the multiplex PCR reads, giving one row per CDR3 protein. The sample has hundreds of thousands of distinct CDR3 sequences; 15% to 20% are singletons. The data also belong to a second study, concerning T cells in Graves' hyperthyroidism and ophthalmopathy.

Sequences were derived from peripheral blood mononuclear cells (PBMCs), sampled at new diagnosis, from a patient treated with antithyroid drugs. These receptor sequences come from a woman aged 35-65 years with Graves disease.

V usage is TRBV19 and J usage is TRBJ1-1, with D unclear. The CDR3 covers 14 residues. With 7 bases removed from V and 5 bases from J, the gap between germline ends came to 17 bases. In germline, CDR1 is LNHDA, CDR2 SQIVND (reference sequence). CDR3 in amino acids: CASTPRGTGTEAFF. The CDR3 bases are TGTGCCAGTACCCCTCGGGGTACGGGGACTGAAGCTTTCTTT.

J is TRBJ1-1 and V is TRBV18; TRBD1 agrees at 12 bases. The V gene end was trimmed by 5 bases and the J gene end by 5 bases; junction bases not matched to a gene: 6. CDR3 length equals 15 residues. Looked up from germline, CDR1 is KGHSH and CDR2 is LQKENI. CDR3 bases: TGTGCCAGCTCATGGGACAGGGGGCATGGGACTGAAGCTTTCTTT. Protein: CASSWDRGHGTEAFF.

This clonotype was seen many times. V usage is TRBV12-3 or TRBV12-4 and J usage is TRBJ1-2; the match to TRBD1 covers 12 bases. Germline trimming cut 3 bases from V and 2 bases from J; bases unmatched to any gene: 7. This CDR3 has 17 amino acids. The CDR3 protein is CASSFGTGGPSNYGYTF. The CDR3 nucleotides read TGTGCCAGCAGTTTCGGGACAGGGGGCCCTTCGAACTATGGCTACACCTTC.

This clonotype showed up many times. The V call is TRBV7-9, the J call TRBJ2-5; possibly TRBD1 for D (5 bases). Germline V gives CDR1 SEHNR, CDR2 FQNEAQ (reference sequence). The CDR3 extends over 17 amino acids. V lost 1 base and J 2 bases, leaving 17 bases between the germline ends. The CDR3 nucleotides are TGTGCCAGCAGCTTAGAAAGGACATCAACCGGACAAGAGACCCAGTACTTC. This translates into CASSLERTSTGQETQYF.

The chain employs TRBV20-1 and TRBJ1-6; D is possibly TRBD1 (5 bases). Germline V gives CDR1 DFQATT, CDR2 SNEGSKA (reference sequence). The CDR3 spans 14 residues. V was cut by 2 bases and J by 5 bases, with 10 bases left in between. The CDR3 DNA is TGCAGTGCTAGACAGGGCTTAGATAATTCACCCCTCCACTTT. Translated, it gives CSARQGLDNSPLHF.

The chain is built from TRBV18 and TRBJ2-3, with 7 bases identical to TRBD2. Looked up from germline, CDR1 is KGHSH and CDR2 is LQKENI. The ends lost 2 bases at V and 4 bases at J; junction bases unmatched: 9. The CDR3 is 16 amino acids. The CDR3 loop reads CASSPGLVGGPDTQYF. CDR3 in DNA: TGTGCCAGCTCACCAGGACTAGTGGGTGGGCCAGATACGCAGTATTTT.

The rearrangement joins TRBV19 to TRBJ1-6; no definite D call. The CDR3 runs to 16 residues. The ends were cut back, 1 base at V and 4 bases at J, with 11 bases in the middle. CDR1 and CDR2 from the germline V gene are LNHDA and SQIVND (reference sequence). As DNA, the CDR3 is TGTGCCAGTAGTATAGCCGGAGGCCAGTATAATTCACCCCTCCACTTT. Encoded protein: CASSIAGGQYNSPLHF.

The CDR3 here is CASNYQGARNSPLHF. The DNA for the CDR3 is TGTGCCAGCAATTACCAGGGGGCACGAAATTCACCCCTCCACTTT. The rearrangement joins TRBV6-1 to TRBJ1-6; TRBD1 aligns across 8 bases. The V gene end was trimmed by 7 bases and the J gene end by 7 bases; junction bases not matched to a gene: 9. In germline, CDR1 is MNHNS, CDR2 SASEGT. The CDR3 length is 15 residues.

The V gene is TRBV3-1, the J gene TRBJ2-1; 7 bases map to TRBD2. The CDR3 runs to 14 residues. J lost 3 bases, V lost 5 bases, and 4 bases had no gene match. Germline CDR1 and CDR2: LGHDT and YNNKEL (reference sequence). CDR3 coding DNA: TGTGCCAGCAGCTATCTAGCGGTCTACAATGAGCAGTTCTTC. Amino acids: CASSYLAVYNEQFF.

This clonotype appeared many times. This chain connects TRBV6-2 or TRBV6-3 to TRBJ2-1, with no clear D. V lost 9 bases and J lost 2, with 14 bases in between. CDR1 MNHEY and CDR2 SVGEGT come from the germline V gene. This CDR3 is built from 14 residues. CDR3 in DNA: TGTGCCAGTCGCCTAGAAGCCACCTACAATGAGCAGTTCTTC. Encoded protein: CASRLEATYNEQFF.